These 3 T cell receptor beta chains were all obtained from the same sample, sequenced in a study of cytomegalovirus exposure and HLA in healthy donors. Researchers ran the PCR with 60 Vbeta and 13 Jbeta primers. Repertoires were generated with immunoSEQ multiplex PCR, while TCRdb's copy carries only in-frame clones and drops some. The table has 65,000 to 85,000 clones, just over 85% seen once. The specimen sequenced was PBMCs. The receptors here all came from a woman under 40 in good health and CMV-seronegative.

This clone appeared a single time. This chain joins TRBV7-3 and TRBJ2-1; TRBD2 matches at 9 bases. This CDR3 region has 14 residues. Trimming removed 5 bases from V and 8 bases from J; junction bases left unmatched: 7. Germline CDR1 is SGHTA and CDR2 is FQGTGA. The CDR3 coding sequence is TGTGCCAGCAGCCCGAGCGGGGGGCCCCATGAGCAGTTCTTC. This codes for CASSPSGGPHEQFF.

The chain carries TRBV28 and TRBJ2-3; D perhaps matches TRBD2 (7 bases). V shed 1 base and J shed 6 bases, with 14 bases lying between them. This CDR3 is built from 15 residues. The V gene's germline CDR1 is MDHEN and CDR2 SYDVKM. The CDR3 is CASSLLDSGMDTQYF. In DNA form, the CDR3 reads TGTGCCAGCAGTTTATTGGACAGCGGGATGGATACGCAGTATTTT. Variable domain in full (rest from reference TRBV28 and TRBJ2-3): DVKVTQSSRYLVKRTGEKVFLECVQDMDHENMFWYRQDPGLGLRLIYFSYDVKMKEKGDIPEGYSVSREKKERFSLILESASTNQTSMYLCASSLLDSGMDTQYFGPGTRLTVL.

The chain has TRBV29-1 and TRBJ2-7; 7 bases line up with TRBD1. This CDR3 contains 15 residues. CDR1 SQVTM and CDR2 ANQGSEA come from the germline V gene. The J segment lost 3 bases and the V segment lost 4 bases, leaving 12 bases of the junction unmatched. The CDR3 DNA sequence: TGCAGCGTTGCCCTGGACAGGCCCCCCGTCTACGAGCAGTACTTC. Its protein product is CSVALDRPPVYEQYF.